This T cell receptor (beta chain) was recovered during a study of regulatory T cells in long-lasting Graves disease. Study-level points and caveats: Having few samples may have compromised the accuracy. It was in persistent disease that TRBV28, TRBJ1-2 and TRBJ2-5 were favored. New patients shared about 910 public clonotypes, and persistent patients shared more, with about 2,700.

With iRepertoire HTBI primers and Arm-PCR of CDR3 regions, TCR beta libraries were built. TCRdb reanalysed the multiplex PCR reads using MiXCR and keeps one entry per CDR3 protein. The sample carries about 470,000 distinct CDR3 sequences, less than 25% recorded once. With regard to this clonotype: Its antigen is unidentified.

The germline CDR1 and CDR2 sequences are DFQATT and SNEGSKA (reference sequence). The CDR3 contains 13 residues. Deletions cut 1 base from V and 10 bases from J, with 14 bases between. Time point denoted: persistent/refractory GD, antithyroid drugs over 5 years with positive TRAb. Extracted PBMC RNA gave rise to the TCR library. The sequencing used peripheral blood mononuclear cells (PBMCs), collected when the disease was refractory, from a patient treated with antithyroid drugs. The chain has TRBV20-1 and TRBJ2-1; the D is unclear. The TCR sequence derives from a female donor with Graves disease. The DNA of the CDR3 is TGCAGTGCTAGAGTTGGGTCGCCCCCGGAGCAGTTCTTC. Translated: CSARVGSPPEQFF.